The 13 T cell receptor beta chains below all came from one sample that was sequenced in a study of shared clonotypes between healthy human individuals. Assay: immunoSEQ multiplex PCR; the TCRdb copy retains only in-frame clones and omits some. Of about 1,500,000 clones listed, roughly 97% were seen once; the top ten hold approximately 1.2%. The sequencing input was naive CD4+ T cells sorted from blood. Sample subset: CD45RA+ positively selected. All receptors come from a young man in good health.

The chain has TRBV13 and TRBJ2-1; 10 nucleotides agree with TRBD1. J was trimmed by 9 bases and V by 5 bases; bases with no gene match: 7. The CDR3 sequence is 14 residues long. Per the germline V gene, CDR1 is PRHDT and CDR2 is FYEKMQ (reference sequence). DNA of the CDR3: TGTGCCAGCAGCCGGGACAGGGGCCTTAGTGAGCAGTTCTTC. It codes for CASSRDRGLSEQFF.

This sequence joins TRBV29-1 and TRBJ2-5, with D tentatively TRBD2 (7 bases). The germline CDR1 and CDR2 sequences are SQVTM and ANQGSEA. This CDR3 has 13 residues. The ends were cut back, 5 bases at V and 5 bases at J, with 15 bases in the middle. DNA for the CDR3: TGCAGCGTTCTTGGGGGGGGGCAGGAGACCCAGTACTTC. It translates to CSVLGGGQETQYF. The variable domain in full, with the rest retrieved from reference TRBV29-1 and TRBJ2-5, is SAVISQKPSRDICQRGTSLTIQCQVDSQVTMMFWYRQQPGQSLTLIATANQGSEATYESGFVIDKFPISRPNLTFSTLTVSNMSPEDSSIYLCSVLGGGQETQYFGPGTRLLVL.

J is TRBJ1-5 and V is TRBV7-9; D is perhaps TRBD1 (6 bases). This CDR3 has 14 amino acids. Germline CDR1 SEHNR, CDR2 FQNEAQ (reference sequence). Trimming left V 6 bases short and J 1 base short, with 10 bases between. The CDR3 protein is CASSFDRSNQPQHF. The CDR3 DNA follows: TGTGCCAGCAGTTTCGACAGGAGCAATCAGCCCCAGCATTTT. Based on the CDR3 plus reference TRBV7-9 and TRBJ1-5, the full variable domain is DTGVSQNPRHKITKRGQNVTFRCDPISEHNRLYWYRQTLGQGPEFLTYFQNEAQLEKSRLLSDRFSAERPKGSFSTLEIQRTEQGDSAMYLCASSFDRSNQPQHFGDGTRLSIL.

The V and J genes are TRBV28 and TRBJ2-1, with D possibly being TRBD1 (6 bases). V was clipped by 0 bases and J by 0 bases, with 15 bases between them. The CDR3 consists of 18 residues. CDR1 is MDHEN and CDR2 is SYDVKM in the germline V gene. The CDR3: CASSLWLNRQDSYNEQFF. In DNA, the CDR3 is TGTGCCAGCAGTTTATGGCTTAACCGACAGGACTCCTACAATGAGCAGTTCTTC.

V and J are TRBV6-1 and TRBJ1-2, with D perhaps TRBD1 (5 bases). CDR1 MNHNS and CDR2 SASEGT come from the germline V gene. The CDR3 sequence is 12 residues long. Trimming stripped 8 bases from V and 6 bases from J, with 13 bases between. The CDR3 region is CASSWTPDGYTF. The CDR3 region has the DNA TGTGCCAGCTCGTGGACACCCGATGGCTACACCTTC.

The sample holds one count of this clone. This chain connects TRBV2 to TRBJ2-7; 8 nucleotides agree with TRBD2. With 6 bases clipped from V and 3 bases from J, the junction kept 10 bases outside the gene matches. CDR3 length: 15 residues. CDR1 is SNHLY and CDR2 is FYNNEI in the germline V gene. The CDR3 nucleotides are TGTGCCAGCAGGGAAACTAGCGGAGGCCTCTACGAGCAGTACTTC. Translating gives CASRETSGGLYEQYF.

The CDR3 bases are TGCGCCAGCAGCTTGACGAGGCGGGGCAATGAGCAGTTCTTC. Translating it yields CASSLTRRGNEQFF. The chain uses TRBV5-1 and TRBJ2-1; D is perhaps TRBD2 (6 bases). Germline values: CDR1 SGHRS, CDR2 YFSETQ. The CDR3 has 14 amino acids. V was clipped by 1 base and J by 6 bases, with 11 bases between them.

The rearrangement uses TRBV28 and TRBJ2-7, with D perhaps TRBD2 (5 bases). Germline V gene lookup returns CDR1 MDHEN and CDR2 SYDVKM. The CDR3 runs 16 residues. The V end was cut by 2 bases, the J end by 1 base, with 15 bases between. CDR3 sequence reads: CASSLEVRDPSYEQYF. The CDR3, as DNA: TGTGCCAGCAGTTTAGAGGTGAGGGATCCTTCCTACGAGCAGTACTTC.

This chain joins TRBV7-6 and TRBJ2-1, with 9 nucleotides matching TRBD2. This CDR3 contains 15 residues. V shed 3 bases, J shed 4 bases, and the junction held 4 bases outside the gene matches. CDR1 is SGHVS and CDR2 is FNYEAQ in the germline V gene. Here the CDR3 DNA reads TGTGCCAGCAGCTTTAGCGGGAGATGGTACAATGAGCAGTTCTTC. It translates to CASSFSGRWYNEQFF.

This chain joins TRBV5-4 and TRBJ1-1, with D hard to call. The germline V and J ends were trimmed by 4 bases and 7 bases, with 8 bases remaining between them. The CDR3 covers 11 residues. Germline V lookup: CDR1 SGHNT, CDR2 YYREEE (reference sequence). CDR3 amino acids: CASSGGIEAFF. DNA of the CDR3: TGTGCCAGCAGCGGAGGCATTGAAGCTTTCTTT.

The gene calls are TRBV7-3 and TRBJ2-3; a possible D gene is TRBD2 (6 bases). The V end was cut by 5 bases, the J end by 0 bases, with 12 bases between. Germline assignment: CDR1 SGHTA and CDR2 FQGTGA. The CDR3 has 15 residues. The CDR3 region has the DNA TGTGCCAGCAGCCTCGGGACTCCTAGCACAGATACGCAGTATTTT. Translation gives CASSLGTPSTDTQYF.

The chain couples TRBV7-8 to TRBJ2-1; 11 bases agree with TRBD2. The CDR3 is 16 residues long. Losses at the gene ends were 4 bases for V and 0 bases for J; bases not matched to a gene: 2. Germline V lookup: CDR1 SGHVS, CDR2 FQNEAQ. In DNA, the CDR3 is TGTGCCAGCAGCTACACTAGCGGGAGCTCCTACAATGAGCAGTTCTTC. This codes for CASSYTSGSSYNEQFF.

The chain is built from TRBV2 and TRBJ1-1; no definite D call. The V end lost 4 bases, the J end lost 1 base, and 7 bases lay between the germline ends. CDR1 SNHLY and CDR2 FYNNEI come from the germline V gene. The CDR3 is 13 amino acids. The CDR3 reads CASSVQPNTEAFF. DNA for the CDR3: TGTGCCAGCAGTGTACAGCCGAACACTGAAGCTTTCTTT.